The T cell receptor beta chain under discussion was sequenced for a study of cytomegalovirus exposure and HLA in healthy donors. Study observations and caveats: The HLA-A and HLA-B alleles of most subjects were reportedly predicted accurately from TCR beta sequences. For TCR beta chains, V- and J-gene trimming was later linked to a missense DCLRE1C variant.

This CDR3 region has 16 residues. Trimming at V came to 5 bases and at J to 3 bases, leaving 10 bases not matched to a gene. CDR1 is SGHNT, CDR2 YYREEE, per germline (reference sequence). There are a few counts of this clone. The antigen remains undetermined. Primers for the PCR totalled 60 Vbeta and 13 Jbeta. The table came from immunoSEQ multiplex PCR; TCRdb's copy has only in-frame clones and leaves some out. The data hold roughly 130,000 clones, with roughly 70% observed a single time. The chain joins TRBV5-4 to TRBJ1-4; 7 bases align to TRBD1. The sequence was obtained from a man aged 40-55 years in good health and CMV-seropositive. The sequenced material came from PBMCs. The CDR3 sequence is CASSPKGASANEKLFF. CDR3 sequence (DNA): TGTGCCAGCAGTCCTAAGGGGGCCTCGGCTAATGAAAAACTGTTTTTT.